The clone carrying this T cell receptor beta chain has just a few counts. Antigen specificity is unknown. Clones were sequenced by immunoSEQ multiplex PCR, and TCRdb holds only the in-frame ones, with some missing. The sample shows around 300,000 clones, 70% to 90% of them seen only once. These data belong to a study of cytomegalovirus exposure and HLA in healthy donors. Findings and caveats of the study: Roughly 170 TCR beta chains were listed as cytomegalovirus-associated. The tendency of first-cohort TCR clusters to co-occur in the roughly 120 validation repertoires was identified by a subsequent analysis.

Germline CDR1 reads KGHSH; CDR2 reads LQKENI. The ends were cut back, 0 bases at V and 4 bases at J, with 4 bases in the middle. The CDR3 totals 12 residues. The validation cohort, a group of 130 or so subjects, included the donors and was separate from the approximately 650-subject first cohort. The chain joins TRBV18 to TRBJ2-7, with unresolved D. This TCR derives from a woman between 18 and 29 years old in good health and CMV-seronegative. Input material: PBMCs. In nucleotides, the CDR3 is TGTGCCAGCTCACCACCCGGTTACGAGCAGTACTTC. Translating it yields CASSPPGYEQYF.